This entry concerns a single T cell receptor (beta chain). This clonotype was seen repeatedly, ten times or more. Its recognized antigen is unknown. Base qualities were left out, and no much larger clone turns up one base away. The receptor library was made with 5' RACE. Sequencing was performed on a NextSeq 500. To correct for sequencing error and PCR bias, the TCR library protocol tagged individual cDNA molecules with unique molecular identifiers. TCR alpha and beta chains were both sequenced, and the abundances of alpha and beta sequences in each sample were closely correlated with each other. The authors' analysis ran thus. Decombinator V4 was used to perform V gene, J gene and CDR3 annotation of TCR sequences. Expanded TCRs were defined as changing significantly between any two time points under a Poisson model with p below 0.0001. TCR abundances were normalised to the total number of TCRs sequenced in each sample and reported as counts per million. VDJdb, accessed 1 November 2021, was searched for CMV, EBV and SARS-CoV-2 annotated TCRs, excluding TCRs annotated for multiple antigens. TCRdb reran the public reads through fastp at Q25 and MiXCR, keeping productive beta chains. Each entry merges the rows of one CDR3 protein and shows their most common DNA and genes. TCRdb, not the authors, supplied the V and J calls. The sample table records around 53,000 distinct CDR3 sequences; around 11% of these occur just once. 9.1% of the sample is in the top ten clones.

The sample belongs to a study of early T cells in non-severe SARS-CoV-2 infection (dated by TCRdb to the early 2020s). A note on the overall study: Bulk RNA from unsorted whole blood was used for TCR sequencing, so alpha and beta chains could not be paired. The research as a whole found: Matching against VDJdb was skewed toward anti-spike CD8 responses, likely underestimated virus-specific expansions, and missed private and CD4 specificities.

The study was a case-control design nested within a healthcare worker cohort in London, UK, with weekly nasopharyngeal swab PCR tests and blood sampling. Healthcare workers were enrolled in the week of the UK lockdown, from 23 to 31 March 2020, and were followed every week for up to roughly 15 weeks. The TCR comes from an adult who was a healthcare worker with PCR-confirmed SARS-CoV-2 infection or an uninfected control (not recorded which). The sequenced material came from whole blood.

CDR3 region: CASGVESYNEQFF. In nucleotides, the sequence is TGTGCCAGCGGGGTAGAATCCTACAATGAGCAGTTCTTC. The chain is encoded by TRBV7-6 joined to TRBJ2-1; there is no confident call for the D gene. The V and J ends are trimmed by 8 bases and 1 base, leaving 9 bases between them. The germline V gene sets CDR1 to SGHVS and CDR2 to FNYEAQ. The CDR3 runs 13 amino acids, cysteine and phenylalanine included. Only the CDR3 part of the read is kept: 39 bases, read in frame from the first base.